The sequence of this T cell receptor beta chain was determined in a study of blood T cell repertoires in COVID-19. The wider study: Sites across the United States, Italy and Spain contributed samples from acute and convalescent COVID-19. The cDNA or gDNA used as material had been derived from T cells, B-cell-depleted T cells, or PBMCs.

Germline V gene sequence: CDR1 SGHDT, CDR2 YYEEEE. V gave up 3 bases and J gave up 8 bases; unmatched junction bases: 5. The CDR3 has 15 residues. Authors' methods: Reference gene primer amplification yielded estimated nucleated cell counts. The assay was immunoSEQ multiplex PCR, and TCRdb's table has in-frame clones only and misses some. V, J and clone size are taken as reported in that table, and D and trimming were inferred from the DNA itself. The data show about 29,000 clones, roughly nine tenths seen once. Sequenced input: peripheral blood. This receptor was taken from an elderly man with acute or convalescent COVID-19. V gene TRBV5-6 combines with J gene TRBJ2-6; 10 nucleotides agree with TRBD2. Here the CDR3 reads CASSSSGGAPNVLTF. The CDR3 nucleotides are TGTGCCAGCAGCTCCAGCGGGGGGGCCCCCAACGTCCTGACTTTC.